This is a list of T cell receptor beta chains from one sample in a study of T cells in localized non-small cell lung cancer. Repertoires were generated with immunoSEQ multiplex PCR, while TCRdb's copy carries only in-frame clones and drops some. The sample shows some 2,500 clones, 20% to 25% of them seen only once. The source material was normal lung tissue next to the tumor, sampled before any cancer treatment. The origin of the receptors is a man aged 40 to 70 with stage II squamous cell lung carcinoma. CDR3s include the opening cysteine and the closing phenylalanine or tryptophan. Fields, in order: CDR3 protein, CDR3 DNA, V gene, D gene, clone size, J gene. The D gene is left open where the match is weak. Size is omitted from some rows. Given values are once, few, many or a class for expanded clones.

CASTSTSGGRETGELFF | TGTGCCAGCACCTCGACTAGCGGGGGGCGGGAGACCGGGGAGCTGTTTTTT | TRBV6-8 | TRBD2 | NA | TRBJ2-2
CASSPRIKSPECTF | TGCGCCAGCAGTCCTCGAATTAAGTCCCCGGAATGCACCTTC | TRBV23-1 | NA | NA | TRBJ1-2
CASSLKVGNEQFF | TGCGCCAGCAGCCTAAAAGTGGGCAATGAGCAGTTCTTC | TRBV4-1 | NA | NA | TRBJ2-1
CASSHGHETGELFF | TGCGCCAGCAGCCATGGCCACGAGACCGGGGAGCTGTTTTTT | TRBV4-1 | NA | few | TRBJ2-2
CASRGTSGPSGEQYF | TGTGCCAGCAGGGGGACTAGCGGGCCTAGCGGGGAGCAGTACTTC | TRBV6-8 | TRBD2 | NA | TRBJ2-7
CASSPGGASQPQHF | TGTGCCAGCTCACCAGGGGGGGCCAGTCAGCCCCAGCATTTT | TRBV18 | NA | NA | TRBJ1-5
CASTPVGNLRYEQYF | TGTGCCAGCACCCCAGTTGGTAATCTCCGCTACGAGCAGTACTTC | TRBV7-5 | NA | few | TRBJ2-7
CASSVATSGSGTGELFF | TGTGCCAGCAGCGTAGCAACTAGCGGGAGTGGAACCGGGGAGCTGTTTTTT | TRBV9 | TRBD2 | NA | TRBJ2-2
CASSPVGAGENEQFF | TGTGCCAGCAGTCCCGTTGGGGCCGGGGAGAATGAGCAGTTCTTC | TRBV6-8 | NA | NA | TRBJ2-1
CATSMGSSVDTEAFF | TGCGCCACCTCCATGGGGTCGAGTGTGGACACTGAAGCTTTCTTT | TRBV5-1 | NA | NA | TRBJ1-1
CASGLLAGGYNEQFF | TGTGCTAGTGGCCTACTAGCGGGAGGGTACAATGAGCAGTTCTTC | TRBV12-5 | TRBD2 | few | TRBJ2-1
CASSYSLGGTEAFF | TGTGCCAGCAGTTACTCGTTAGGGGGGACTGAAGCTTTCTTT | TRBV6-8 | NA | few | TRBJ1-1
CATSSLGGVLAKNIQYF | TGTGCCACCAGCAGTTTGGGGGGAGTATTAGCCAAAAACATTCAGTACTTC | TRBV15 | NA | few | TRBJ2-4
CASSPWSSGGYGYTF | TGTGCCAGCAGCCCGTGGTCCTCCGGGGGCTATGGCTACACCTTC | TRBV11-3 | NA | few | TRBJ1-2
CATSSTSGRLTDTQYF | TGTGCCACCAGTTCGACTAGCGGGAGATTAACAGATACGCAGTATTTT | TRBV15 | TRBD2 | NA | TRBJ2-3
CAISGIRTGGTDTQYF | TGTGCCATCAGTGGGATCCGGACAGGGGGCACAGATACGCAGTATTTT | TRBV6-8 | TRBD1 | NA | TRBJ2-3
CASSLGSFIGYTF | TGTGCCAGTAGCCTAGGGTCCTTTATCGGCTACACCTTC | TRBV19 | NA | NA | TRBJ1-2
CASSTGTGRWDTQYF | TGTGCCAGCAGTACCGGGACAGGGAGGTGGGATACGCAGTATTTT | TRBV28 | TRBD1 | NA | TRBJ2-3
CASSLEGENIQYF | TGCGCCAGCAGCCTGGAGGGGGAAAACATTCAGTACTTC | TRBV23-1 | NA | medium-sized | TRBJ2-4
CASSWTEVDLYNEQFF | TGCGCCAGCAGTTGGACGGAGGTAGATCTGTACAATGAGCAGTTCTTC | TRBV5-1 | NA | NA | TRBJ2-1
CASSAGQATKETQYF | TGCGCCAGCAGTGCGGGACAGGCGACGAAAGAGACCCAGTACTTC | TRBV10-2 | TRBD1 | NA | TRBJ2-5
CASSQGFSGNYGYTF | TGTGCCAGCAGCCAAGGCTTTTCAGGGAACTATGGCTACACCTTC | TRBV14 | NA | NA | TRBJ1-2
CASSKGLGSYEQYF | TGCGCCAGCAGTAAGGGGCTGGGGTCCTACGAGCAGTACTTC | TRBV4-1 | NA | NA | TRBJ2-7
CAWSVSSSQPLHF | TGTGCCTGGAGTGTAAGCAGCTCCCAGCCCCTCCACTTT | TRBV30 | NA | NA | TRBJ1-6
CASSLGVGMASYEQYF | TGTGCCAGCAGCCTAGGAGTGGGAATGGCCTCCTACGAGCAGTACTTC | TRBV11-3 | NA | NA | TRBJ2-7
CASSPYGTGDLTGELFF | TGTGCCAGCTCACCTTACGGGACAGGGGATTTGACCGGGGAGCTGTTTTTT | TRBV18 | TRBD1 | NA | TRBJ2-2
CASSQKPYNSPLHF | TGCGCCAGCAGCCAAAAGCCCTATAATTCACCCCTCCACTTT | TRBV23-1 | NA | NA | TRBJ1-6
CASSEFQPPYEQYF | TGTGCCAGCAGTGAATTTCAGCCCCCCTACGAGCAGTACTTC | TRBV9 | NA | NA | TRBJ2-7
CASSQSESRGRGLTYEQYF | TGCGCCAGCAGTCAATCGGAGAGCAGGGGCCGCGGCCTAACCTACGAGCAGTACTTC | TRBV23-1 | NA | NA | TRBJ2-7
CASSFHGDYYEQYF | TGTGCCAGCAGCTTCCACGGAGATTACTACGAGCAGTACTTC | TRBV11-3 | NA | NA | TRBJ2-7
CASRISEGRLVEQYF | TGTGCCAGCAGGATTTCGGAGGGCCGTCTGGTCGAGCAGTACTTC | TRBV6-8 | NA | few | TRBJ2-7
CASSQLAGNEQFF | TGTGCCAGCTCACAGCTAGCAGGGAATGAGCAGTTCTTC | TRBV18 | NA | NA | TRBJ2-1
CASSLGVAGSYEQYF | TGCGCCAGCAGCTTGGGGGTCGCGGGGTCCTACGAGCAGTACTTC | TRBV5-1 | NA | NA | TRBJ2-7
CASGSIDTQYF | TGTGCTAGTGGTTCCATCGATACGCAGTATTTT | TRBV12-5 | NA | few | TRBJ2-3
CASSVFSNYGYTF | TGTGCCAGCTCAGTATTCTCTAACTATGGCTACACCTTC | TRBV6-8 | NA | few | TRBJ1-2
CASSYGTSGRTDTQYF | TGTGCCAGCAGTTACGGGACTAGCGGGAGAACAGATACGCAGTATTTT | TRBV6-8 | TRBD2 | few | TRBJ2-3
CASSIQIQETQYF | TGTGCCAGTAGTATTCAGATCCAAGAGACCCAGTACTTC | TRBV19 | NA | NA | TRBJ2-5
CASSQERRYSQETQYF | TGTGCCAGCAGCCAAGAACGTAGGTACAGTCAAGAGACCCAGTACTTC | TRBV14 | NA | NA | TRBJ2-5
CASSEARGLAGQDEQFF | TGTGCCAGCAGTGAAGCCAGAGGACTAGCGGGACAGGATGAGCAGTTCTTC | TRBV9 | TRBD2 | NA | TRBJ2-1
CASSPQMGGEQYF | TGTGCCAGTAGTCCCCAAATGGGGGGCGAGCAGTACTTC | TRBV19 | NA | NA | TRBJ2-7